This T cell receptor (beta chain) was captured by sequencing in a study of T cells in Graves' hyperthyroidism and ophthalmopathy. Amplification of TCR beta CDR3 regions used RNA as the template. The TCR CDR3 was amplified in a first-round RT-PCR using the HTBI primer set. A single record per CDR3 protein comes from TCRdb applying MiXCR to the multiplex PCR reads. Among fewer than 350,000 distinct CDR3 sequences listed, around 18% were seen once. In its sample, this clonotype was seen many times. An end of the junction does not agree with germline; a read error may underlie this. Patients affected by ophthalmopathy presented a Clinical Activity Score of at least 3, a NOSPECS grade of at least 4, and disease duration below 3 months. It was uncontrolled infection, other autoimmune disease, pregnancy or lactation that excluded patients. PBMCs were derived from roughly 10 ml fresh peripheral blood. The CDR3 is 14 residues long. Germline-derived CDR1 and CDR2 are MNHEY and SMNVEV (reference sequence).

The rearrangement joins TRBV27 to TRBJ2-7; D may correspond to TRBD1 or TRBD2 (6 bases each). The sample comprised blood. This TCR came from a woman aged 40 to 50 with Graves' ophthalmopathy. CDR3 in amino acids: CASTATGGSSEQYF. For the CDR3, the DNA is TGTGCCAGCACCGCGACAGGAGGGTCCTCCGAGCAGTACTTC.